Below, 22 T cell receptor beta chains from the same sample are listed, as sequenced in a study of vaccination effects on CD4 cells after COVID-19. Sequencing was performed with immunoSEQ multiplex PCR; in TCRdb, only in-frame clones are kept and a portion is missing. There are 35,000 to 50,000 clones in the sample; roughly 70% occur only once, and approximately 30% lies in the top ten. Viral peptide pool expansion of antigen-specific CD4+ T cells preceded sequencing in the ViraFEST assay. CD4+ T cells were isolated after approximately 10 days of culture. Having tested negative for nucleocapsid antibodies, the vaccine recipients showed no prior SARS-CoV-2 infection. For these receptors, no antigen is known. The starting material was CD4+ T cells from PBMCs cultured with HCoV-OC43 spike peptides, obtained before COVID-19 vaccination. Subset specified: HCoV-OC43 spike overlapping peptide pool stimulation. Receptor source: a human donor who received a COVID-19 vaccine.

V and J are TRBV28 and TRBJ2-1; D is uncertain. V dropped 5 bases and J dropped 9 bases, with 14 bases sitting between them. This CDR3 has 13 residues. CDR1 MDHEN and CDR2 SYDVKM come from the germline V gene. DNA for the CDR3: TGTGCCAGCAGTCCCTCTTCAAGGGCTGAGCAGTTCTTC. This gives the protein CASSPSSRAEQFF.

The chain has TRBV6-4 and TRBJ1-2; maybe TRBD1 (5 bases). The CDR3 is made up of 15 amino acids. V was clipped by 2 bases and J by 3 bases, with 13 bases between them. Germline V gene data show CDR1 as MRHNA and CDR2 as SNTAGT. In DNA form, the CDR3 reads TGTGCCAGCAGTGACGGGTACCAGGGAGACTATGGCTACACCTTC. Translated: CASSDGYQGDYGYTF.

The chain couples TRBV5-1 to TRBJ2-3; the D gene is possibly TRBD2 (5 bases). CDR3 length: 15 amino acids. Germline CDR1 and CDR2: SGHRS and YFSETQ. Deletions cut 1 base from V and 6 bases from J, with 15 bases between. The CDR3 DNA reads as TGCGCCAGCAGCTTGTGGCTAGCCCTACAGGATACGCAGTATTTT. The encoded protein is CASSLWLALQDTQYF.

The V and J genes are TRBV27 and TRBJ2-7; 16 nucleotides agree with TRBD2. J was trimmed by 3 bases and V by 6 bases; bases with no gene match: 17. The V gene's germline CDR1 is MNHEY and CDR2 SMNVEV (reference sequence). There are 20 residues in the CDR3. CDR3 coding DNA: TGTGCCAGCAGACCTACAGAATCCGGGACTAGCGGGAGGGCCATCTACGAGCAGTACTTC. This sequence encodes CASRPTESGTSGRAIYEQYF.

This clone was found a few times. This sequence joins TRBV4-3 and TRBJ1-2; D unclear. Germline values: CDR1 LGHNA, CDR2 YSLEER. The CDR3 covers 16 residues. V lost 1 base, J lost 0 bases, and 12 bases lay in between. The CDR3 protein is CASSQAILRPNYGYTF. CDR3 DNA sequence: TGCGCCAGCAGCCAAGCGATTCTACGGCCTAACTATGGCTACACCTTC.

This clone was counted between two and nine times. The V gene is TRBV16, the J gene TRBJ1-5; D not resolved. Per germline, CDR1 KGHSY and CDR2 FQNENV. V lost 2 bases to trimming and J lost 0 bases, with 14 bases between them. CDR3 size: 17 residues. CDR3 DNA: TGTGCCAGCAGCCAAATCCGGCGGTCTTATAGCAATCAGCCCCAGCATTTT. Translation gives CASSQIRRSYSNQPQHF.

V gene TRBV2 combines with J gene TRBJ1-5; the D gene is possibly TRBD1 (5 bases). CDR1 and CDR2 (germline): SNHLY, FYNNEI. V lost 6 bases, J lost 0 bases, and 9 bases lay in between. The CDR3 consists of 14 residues. The CDR3 loop is CASREGLSNQPQHF. In nucleotides, the CDR3 is TGTGCCAGCAGAGAGGGACTTAGCAATCAGCCCCAGCATTTT.

This clone was seen repeatedly, ten times or more. V usage is TRBV3-1 (or the pseudogene TRBV3-2) and J usage is TRBJ2-2; the D is unclear. The V gene's germline CDR1 is LGHDT and CDR2 YNNKEL (reference sequence). V was clipped by 2 bases and J by 9 bases, with 4 bases between them. The CDR3 loop spans 11 amino acids. This CDR3 is CASSQLRELFF. The CDR3 nucleotides are TGTGCCAGCAGCCAACTCCGGGAGCTGTTTTTT.

Only a few counts were recorded for this clone. V is TRBV19 and J is TRBJ2-5; possibly TRBD1 for D (5 bases). Trimming took off 4 bases at V and 7 bases at J, with 10 bases between the two ends. Germline assignment: CDR1 LNHDA and CDR2 SQIVND (reference sequence). CDR3 length: 12 amino acids. The CDR3 DNA reads as TGTGCCAGTAGTACCAGCAGGGCGACCCAGTACTTC. Translated: CASSTSRATQYF.

The chain recombines TRBV5-5 with TRBJ1-5, with 8 bases that match TRBD1. Germline V gene sequence: CDR1 SGHKS, CDR2 YYEKEE (reference sequence). J lost 5 bases, V lost 2 bases, and 3 bases had no gene match. This CDR3 has 14 residues. The CDR3 coding sequence is TGTGCCAGCAGCTTTTCAGGGGGCGATCAGCCCCAGCATTTT. It specifies CASSFSGGDQPQHF. Supplemented by reference TRBV5-5 and TRBJ1-5, the full variable domain reads DAGVTQSPTHLIKTRGQQVTLRCSPISGHKSVSWYQQVLGQGPQFIFQYYEKEERGRGNFPDRFSARQFPNYSSELNVNALLLGDSALYLCASSFSGGDQPQHFGDGTRLSIL.

The rearrangement uses TRBV5-1 and TRBJ1-3; D call uncertain. Trimming removed 4 bases at V and 4 bases at J, with 12 bases between. This CDR3 is built from 14 residues. Germline V CDR1 and CDR2: SGHRS, YFSETQ. CDR3 DNA sequence: TGCGCCAGCAGCCCTGGACTCGGAGGAAACACCATATATTTT. Translated, it gives CASSPGLGGNTIYF.

The chain joins TRBV5-5 to TRBJ1-5; no reliable D call. V was pared by 0 bases and J by 0 bases, with 10 bases between. Germline assignment: CDR1 SGHKS and CDR2 YYEKEE (reference sequence). The CDR3 spans 16 residues. The CDR3 protein is CASSLDYGYSNQPQHF. In DNA form, the CDR3 reads TGTGCCAGCAGCTTGGACTACGGATATAGCAATCAGCCCCAGCATTTT.

In nucleotides, the CDR3 is TGTGCCAGCTCACCATTGACAGGGACAGCCACAGATACGCAGTATTTT. Translating it yields CASSPLTGTATDTQYF. This chain links TRBV18 with TRBJ2-3; TRBD1 matches at 7 bases. Per germline, CDR1 KGHSH and CDR2 LQKENI. The CDR3 is 16 residues long. V was clipped by 2 bases and J by 2 bases; unmatched bases: 7.

The genes are TRBV27 and TRBJ1-5; D might be TRBD1 (5 bases). V was shortened by 8 bases and J by 1 base, with 15 bases between the two germline ends. Germline loops: CDR1 MNHEY, CDR2 SMNVEV (reference sequence). The CDR3 sequence is 15 residues long. In nucleotides, the CDR3 is TGTGCCAGCCGATATGAGGGGAGAAGCAATCAGCCCCAGCATTTT. It codes for CASRYEGRSNQPQHF.

The chain carries TRBV7-2 and TRBJ1-2, with D possibly TRBD1 on 6 matching bases. Per the germline V gene, CDR1 is SGHTA and CDR2 is FQGNSA. CDR3 length: 14 amino acids. Deletions cut 4 bases from V and 4 bases from J, with 13 bases between. The CDR3 DNA reads as TGTGCCAGCAGCTCCAGTGGGGGGCTCTATGGCTACACCTTC. Translated, it gives CASSSSGGLYGYTF.

J is TRBJ1-5 and V is TRBV6-5; a possible D gene is TRBD1 (5 bases). The V end lost 2 bases, the J end lost 6 bases, and 11 bases lay between the germline ends. The CDR3 is 14 residues long. The germline V gene encodes CDR1 MNHEY and CDR2 SVGAGI. The CDR3 bases are TGTGCCAGCAGTTACGGTAGGGACGTTCAGCCCCAGCATTTT. Residues: CASSYGRDVQPQHF.

This clone was detected only a few times. The chain has TRBV5-1 and TRBJ1-1; D unresolved. CDR1 and CDR2 from the germline V gene are SGHRS and YFSETQ. The CDR3 is 13 residues long. Trimming removed 4 bases from V and 1 base from J, with 8 bases in between. The CDR3 DNA follows: TGCGCCAGCAGCCGATCACAGAACACTGAAGCTTTCTTT. The encoded protein is CASSRSQNTEAFF.

The chain employs TRBV6-5 and TRBJ1-5; a weak D match, TRBD1 (5 bases). Trimming stripped 6 bases from V and 4 bases from J, with 10 bases between. Germline values: CDR1 MNHEY, CDR2 SVGAGI. This CDR3 comprises 13 residues. CDR3 loop: CASSGAANQPQHF. Written as DNA, the CDR3 is TGTGCCAGCAGCGGGGCCGCAAATCAGCCCCAGCATTTT.

The chain employs TRBV5-1 and TRBJ1-2; 8 nucleotides match TRBD1. V lost 5 bases to trimming and J lost 0 bases; unmatched junction nucleotides: 6. The V gene's germline CDR1 is SGHRS and CDR2 YFSETQ. This CDR3 comprises 15 residues. The CDR3 bases are TGCGCCAGCAGTCTGACAGGGGACTCTAACTATGGCTACACCTTC. Amino acid sequence: CASSLTGDSNYGYTF. Together with reference TRBV5-1 and TRBJ1-2, the CDR3 gives the full variable domain: KAGVTQTPRYLIKTRGQQVTLSCSPISGHRSVSWYQQTPGQGLQFLFEYFSETQRNKGNFPGRFSGRQFSNSRSEMNVSTLELGDSALYLCASSLTGDSNYGYTFGSGTRLTVV.

This clone was picked up a small number of times. The chain carries TRBV7-2 and TRBJ2-7; 7 bases match TRBD1. The CDR3 spans 17 residues. The V and J ends lost 5 bases and 3 bases, in that order; junction bases with no gene match: 16. Germline V gene sequence: CDR1 SGHTA, CDR2 FQGNSA. CDR3 DNA: TGTGCCAGCAGCCGCAGGACCACAGGGGACCCTTACTACGAGCAGTACTTC. It yields the protein CASSRRTTGDPYYEQYF.

V is TRBV6-5 and J is TRBJ1-4, with D perhaps TRBD1 (6 bases). Germline V gives CDR1 MNHEY, CDR2 SVGAGI. The CDR3 loop spans 15 amino acids. V shed 5 bases and J shed 0 bases, with 10 bases lying between them. The CDR3 spells CASSRGQTTNEKLFF. CDR3 in DNA: TGTGCCAGCAGTAGGGGACAAACAACTAATGAAAAACTGTTTTTT.

The V and J genes are TRBV3-1 (or the pseudogene TRBV3-2) and TRBJ2-5, with a possible D match to TRBD2 (6 bases). Germline V gene data show CDR1 as LGHDT and CDR2 as YNNKEL (reference sequence). This CDR3 spans 13 amino acids. V was trimmed by 4 bases and J by 5 bases, leaving 11 bases between them. CDR3 region: CASSRGTLETQYF. CDR3 DNA sequence: TGTGCCAGCAGCCGCGGGACTCTGGAGACCCAGTACTTC.